The 11 T cell receptor beta chains below come from one sample, sequenced in a study of cytomegalovirus exposure and HLA in healthy donors. Clones were read by immunoSEQ multiplex PCR, and TCRdb kept only the in-frame ones, dropping some. The top ten hold 1.4% of the sample, which has some 140,000 clones, approximately 84% seen once. Sequencing used PBMCs. The receptors originated from a woman in her 30s in good health and CMV-seronegative.

Here the CDR3 DNA reads TGTGCCAGCAGTGATTCGCGGGGGCGGGGAGATACGCAGTATTTT. This encodes CASSDSRGRGDTQYF. This chain connects TRBV2 to TRBJ2-3; TRBD2 might be the D (7 bases). There are 15 residues in the CDR3. Germline CDR1 is SNHLY and CDR2 is FYNNEI. The V gene lost 3 bases and the J gene lost 5 bases, with 15 bases spanning the gap.

The chain combines TRBV5-1 with TRBJ2-3, with 7 bases matching TRBD2. V dropped 0 bases and J dropped 3; count of bases not matched to a gene: 7. CDR1 is SGHRS, CDR2 YFSETQ, per germline. The CDR3 runs to 16 residues. This CDR3 reads CASSLGLAWGTDTQYF. The CDR3 DNA reads as TGCGCCAGCAGCTTGGGACTAGCCTGGGGAACAGATACGCAGTATTTT.

The V and J genes are TRBV7-6 and TRBJ2-2, with TRBD2 matching 9 bases. The CDR3 runs 16 residues. V lost 5 bases and J lost 4; bases outside the gene matches: 8. CDR1 and CDR2 from the germline V gene are SGHVS and FNYEAQ. CDR3 in DNA: TGTGCCAGCAGCCTCCAGCGGGGGGCGAGCACCGGGGAGCTGTTTTTT. This gives the protein CASSLQRGASTGELFF.

This clone was seen only a few times. For the CDR3, the DNA is TGTGCCAGCCGCCTGACTGGGACAGGCCTCTATGGCTACACCTTC. It encodes CASRLTGTGLYGYTF. The chain is built from TRBV19 and TRBJ1-2, with 8 bases matching TRBD1. This CDR3 has 15 amino acids. The junction had 13 bases not matched to a gene; V was cut back by 9 bases and J by 4 bases. From germline, CDR1 is LNHDA and CDR2 SQIVND (reference sequence).

The chain couples TRBV10-3 to TRBJ1-2; D may be TRBD1 (6 bases). From germline, CDR1 is ENHRY and CDR2 SYGVKD. There are 12 residues in the CDR3. Trimming removed 6 bases from V and 4 bases from J, with 9 bases in between. CDR3 nucleotides: TGTGCCATCAGGGGAGGGGGCTATGGCTACACCTTC. Translation gives CAIRGGGYGYTF.

V gene TRBV11-2 combines with J gene TRBJ1-2, with D tentatively TRBD1 (5 bases). The CDR3 is 13 residues long. Germline V lookup: CDR1 SGHAT, CDR2 FQNNGV. The V end lost 3 bases, the J end lost 4 bases, and 9 bases lay between the germline ends. The CDR3: CASSLTDFYGYTF. In DNA, the CDR3 is TGTGCCAGCAGCTTGACAGACTTCTATGGCTACACCTTC.

The rearrangement joins TRBV7-9 to TRBJ1-4, with D perhaps TRBD1 (6 bases). Trimming took off 4 bases at V and 6 bases at J, with 12 bases between the two ends. This CDR3 region has 14 residues. Germline values: CDR1 SEHNR, CDR2 FQNEAQ (reference sequence). DNA for the CDR3: TGTGCCAGCAGCTCCCAGACAGGCGATGAAAAACTGTTTTTT. This gives the protein CASSSQTGDEKLFF.

This clone came up a few times. The chain recombines TRBV5-1 with TRBJ1-2; no definite D call. This CDR3 has 16 residues. V was shortened by 2 bases and J by 3 bases, with 17 bases between the two germline ends. CDR1 SGHRS and CDR2 YFSETQ come from the germline V gene. The CDR3 spells CASSFTGGRKDYGYTF. The DNA of the CDR3 is TGCGCCAGCAGCTTCACCGGAGGGAGGAAGGACTATGGCTACACCTTC.

CDR3 amino acids: CASSLVQGAFASGANVLTF. CDR3 nucleotide sequence: TGCGCCAGCAGCTTGGTGCAGGGGGCGTTTGCTTCCGGGGCCAACGTCCTGACTTTC. The chain joins TRBV5-1 to TRBJ2-6, with 8 bases that match TRBD1. Germline CDR1 is SGHRS and CDR2 is YFSETQ. J lost 4 bases, V lost 0 bases, and 12 bases had no gene match. This CDR3 contains 19 residues.

V is TRBV2 and J is TRBJ1-5; D perhaps matches TRBD1 (6 bases). Trimming pared 3 bases from V and 7 bases from J, leaving 13 bases between. CDR3 size: 14 residues. In germline, CDR1 is SNHLY, CDR2 FYNNEI. In DNA, the CDR3 is TGTGCCAGCAGTGAGGGGGCCTCCGGCCAGCCCCAGCATTTT. It translates to CASSEGASGQPQHF.

This clone was picked up a small number of times. V is TRBV7-2 and J is TRBJ1-4, with 7 bases aligning to TRBD1. The V gene's germline CDR1 is SGHTA and CDR2 FQGNSA. The ends lost 3 bases at V and 4 bases at J; junction bases unmatched: 2. This CDR3 comprises 14 residues. The CDR3 protein is CASSFGQVNEKLFF. For the CDR3, the DNA is TGTGCCAGCAGCTTTGGACAGGTTAATGAAAAACTGTTTTTT.